These 10 T cell receptor beta chains share one sample of origin, sequenced in a study of T cells of healthy individuals. TCRdb independently ran MiXCR on the 5' RACE reads; one entry per CDR3 protein. The sample includes some 69,000 distinct CDR3 sequences, about 17% of them seen just once. The receptors come from a human donor in good health.

This clonotype was detected only a few times. The gene calls are TRBV5-1 and TRBJ2-7; D may correspond to TRBD1 or TRBD2 (5 bases each). The CDR3 is 14 amino acids. Germline CDR1 is SGHRS and CDR2 is YFSETQ. Deletions cut 4 bases from V and 0 bases from J, with 11 bases between. CDR3 sequence: CASSPGDASYEQYF. The CDR3 coding sequence is TGCGCCAGCAGCCCTGGGGACGCCTCCTACGAGCAGTACTTC.

This clonotype was seen a handful of times. This chain connects TRBV20-1 to TRBJ1-5, with 7 bases fitting TRBD1. The CDR3 spans 14 residues. Germline CDR1 and CDR2: DFQATT and SNEGSKA (reference sequence). V shed 5 bases, J shed 3 bases, and the junction held 7 bases outside the gene matches. The CDR3 DNA follows: TGCAGTGCTTTACAGGGGACTCCCAATCAGCCCCAGCATTTT. Its protein product is CSALQGTPNQPQHF.

The chain uses TRBV4-2 and TRBJ2-3; no definite D call. The CDR3 runs 17 residues. CDR1 and CDR2 (germline): LGHNA, YNFKEQ. Trimming removed 1 base at V and 1 base at J, with 15 bases between. CDR3 amino acids: CASSQVLGFSGTDTQYF. The CDR3 DNA sequence: TGTGCCAGCAGCCAAGTTTTGGGGTTTTCCGGCACAGATACGCAGTATTTT.

This clonotype was found many times. The chain has TRBV9 and TRBJ1-6; no firm D call. Trimming removed 4 bases from V and 14 bases from J, with 19 bases in between. There are 14 residues in the CDR3. The V gene's germline CDR1 is SGDLS and CDR2 YYNGEE. Written as DNA, the CDR3 is TGTGCCAGCAGCCCCAGTCGGATGGGTTTCACCCTCCACTTT. Amino acid sequence: CASSPSRMGFTLHF.

The chain employs TRBV6-2 or TRBV6-3 and TRBJ2-7; D remains unclear. The V gene's germline CDR1 is MNHEY and CDR2 SVGEGT. The CDR3 consists of 15 residues. V dropped 4 bases and J dropped 1 base, with 14 bases sitting between them. CDR3 in DNA: TGTGCCAGCAGTTCGATGTGGACGGCATCCTACGAGCAGTACTTC. Protein product: CASSSMWTASYEQYF.

This clonotype was recorded at least ten times. The chain uses TRBV20-1 and TRBJ2-5; maybe TRBD1 (5 bases). V was cut by 3 bases and J by 3 bases, with 11 bases left in between. The germline CDR1 and CDR2 sequences are DFQATT and SNEGSKA (reference sequence). CDR3 length equals 13 residues. The CDR3 coding sequence is TGCAGTGCTAGTCTTGGGGCTGAAGAGACCCAGTACTTC. It codes for CSASLGAEETQYF.

V usage is TRBV6-5 and J usage is TRBJ1-1, with 7 positions matching TRBD1. CDR1 is MNHEY, CDR2 SVGAGI, per germline. Losses at the gene ends were 6 bases for V and 2 bases for J; bases not matched to a gene: 6. This CDR3 has 14 amino acids. CDR3 DNA: TGTGCCAGCAGGAAACAGGGGCTCAACACTGAAGCTTTCTTT. Its protein product is CASRKQGLNTEAFF.

This clonotype was counted many times. The V and J genes are TRBV20-1 and TRBJ2-1, with 7 positions matching TRBD1. This CDR3 has 14 residues. V trimming: 1 base; J trimming: 3 bases; junction bases outside the gene matches: 3. Germline V gene data show CDR1 as DFQATT and CDR2 as SNEGSKA (reference sequence). CDR3 amino acids: CSARGTGYYNEQFF. The CDR3, as DNA: TGCAGTGCTAGAGGGACAGGATACTACAATGAGCAGTTCTTC.

This clonotype was detected a few times. The chain uses TRBV12-3 or TRBV12-4 and TRBJ1-5, with 7 bases matching TRBD1. The CDR3 runs to 18 residues. J was trimmed by 4 bases and V by 5 bases; bases with no gene match: 17. This CDR3 is CASSTRTGSQLANQPQHF. The CDR3 coding sequence is TGTGCCAGCAGTACACGGACAGGATCCCAACTAGCAAATCAGCCCCAGCATTTT.

Note on this clonotype: At one boundary the junction diverges from the germline segment, which might be a read error. The rearrangement joins TRBV27 to TRBJ1-1; perhaps TRBD1 as D (5 bases). The CDR3 length is 13 residues. CDR1 is MNHEY and CDR2 is SMNVEV in the germline V gene (reference sequence). The CDR3 nucleotides read TGTGCCAGCAGTCAGGGACTCAACACTGAAGCTTCCTTT. Translated, it gives CASSQGLNTEASF.